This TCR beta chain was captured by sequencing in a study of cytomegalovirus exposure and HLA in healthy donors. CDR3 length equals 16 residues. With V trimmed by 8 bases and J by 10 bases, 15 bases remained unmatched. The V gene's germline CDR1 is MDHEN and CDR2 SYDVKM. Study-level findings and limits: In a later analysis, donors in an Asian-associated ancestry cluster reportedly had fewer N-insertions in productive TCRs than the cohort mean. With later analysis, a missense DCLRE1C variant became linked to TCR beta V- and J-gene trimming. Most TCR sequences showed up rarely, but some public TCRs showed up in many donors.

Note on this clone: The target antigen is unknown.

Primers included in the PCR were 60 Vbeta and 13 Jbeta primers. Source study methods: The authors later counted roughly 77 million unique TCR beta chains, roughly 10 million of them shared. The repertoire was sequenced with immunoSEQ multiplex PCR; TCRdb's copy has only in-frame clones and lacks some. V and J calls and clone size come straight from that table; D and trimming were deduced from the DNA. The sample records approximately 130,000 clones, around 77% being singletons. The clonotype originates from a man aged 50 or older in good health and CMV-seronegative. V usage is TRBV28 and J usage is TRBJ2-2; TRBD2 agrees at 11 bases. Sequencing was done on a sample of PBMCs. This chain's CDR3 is CASVPTRLAGGEELFF. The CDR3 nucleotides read TGTGCCAGCGTCCCCACCCGGCTAGCGGGAGGAGAGGAGCTGTTTTTT.